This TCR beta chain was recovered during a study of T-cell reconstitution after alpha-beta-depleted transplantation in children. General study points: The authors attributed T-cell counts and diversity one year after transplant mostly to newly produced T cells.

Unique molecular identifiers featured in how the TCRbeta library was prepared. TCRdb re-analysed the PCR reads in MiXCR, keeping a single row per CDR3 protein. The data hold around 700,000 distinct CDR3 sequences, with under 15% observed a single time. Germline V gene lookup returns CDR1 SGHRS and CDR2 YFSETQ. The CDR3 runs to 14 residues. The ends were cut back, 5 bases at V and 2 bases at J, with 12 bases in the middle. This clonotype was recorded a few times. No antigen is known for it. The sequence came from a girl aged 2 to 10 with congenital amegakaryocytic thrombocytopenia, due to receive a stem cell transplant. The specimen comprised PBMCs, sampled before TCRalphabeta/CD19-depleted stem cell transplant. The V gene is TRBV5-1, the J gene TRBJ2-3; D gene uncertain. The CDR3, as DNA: TGCGCCAGCAGTGGGTGGGATTACACAGATACGCAGTATTTT. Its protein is CASSGWDYTDTQYF. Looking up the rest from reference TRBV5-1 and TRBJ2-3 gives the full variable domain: KAGVTQTPRYLIKTRGQQVTLSCSPISGHRSVSWYQQTPGQGLQFLFEYFSETQRNKGNFPGRFSGRQFSNSRSEMNVSTLELGDSALYLCASSGWDYTDTQYFGPGTRLTVL.